This T cell receptor (beta chain) was sequenced for a study of siplizumab effects on memory and regulatory T cells. Study-level points and caveats: Proliferating siplizumab-culture Tregs lacked confirmation of suppressive function. The majority of clones, roughly 80-95% of proliferating CD4+ or CD8+ clones, lacked an assignable naive or memory phenotype.

In regard to this clone: Its antigen is as yet unknown.

Libraries were prepared by immunoSEQ multiplex PCR; TCRdb keeps only in-frame clonotypes and omits some of them. The table has tens of thousands of clones, roughly 96% seen once. Germline V gives CDR1 SGDLS, CDR2 YYNGEE. Trimming left V 0 bases short and J 0 bases short, with 6 bases between. The CDR3 is 14 amino acids. The specimen was naive CD4+ T cells sorted from blood. V and J are TRBV9 and TRBJ1-1; D remains unclear. This receptor was taken from a human donor in good health. The CDR3 sequence is CASSVDSLNTEAFF. For the CDR3, the DNA is TGTGCCAGCAGCGTAGACAGCCTGAACACTGAAGCTTTCTTT.